The 14 T cell receptor beta chains reported below all come from one sample, sequenced in a study of blood T cell repertoires in COVID-19. The assay was immunoSEQ multiplex PCR, and TCRdb's table has in-frame clones only and misses some. The table records roughly 410,000 clones, 70% to 90% of them present only once. The sequenced sample consisted of peripheral blood. All receptors come from a man aged 40-49 years with acute or convalescent COVID-19.

The chain employs TRBV19 and TRBJ2-2; TRBD2 matches at 11 bases. V lost 10 bases, J lost 4 bases, and 11 bases stayed unmatched. Germline CDR1 reads LNHDA; CDR2 reads SQIVND (reference sequence). The CDR3 contains 16 residues. The CDR3 loop is CATTLAGDGFTGELFF. The CDR3 DNA follows: TGTGCCACCACACTAGCGGGAGACGGTTTCACCGGGGAGCTGTTTTTT.

This chain's CDR3 is CASSPGQSTGELFF. CDR3 bases: TGTGCCAGCAGCCCTGGACAGTCCACCGGGGAGCTGTTTTTT. The rearrangement links TRBV11-1 to TRBJ2-2; possibly TRBD1 for D (6 bases). Germline assignment: CDR1 SGHAT and CDR2 FQDESV (reference sequence). With 5 bases removed from V and 4 bases from J, the gap between germline ends came to 11 bases. This CDR3 is built from 14 residues.

This chain uses TRBV9 with TRBJ1-1, with D perhaps matching TRBD1 (5 bases). CDR1 and CDR2 (germline): SGDLS, YYNGEE. Trimming removed 0 bases from V and 5 bases from J, with 11 bases in between. The CDR3 has 14 residues. The CDR3 loop reads CASSVARVGTEAFF. The CDR3 DNA reads TGTGCCAGCAGCGTAGCCAGGGTCGGTACTGAAGCTTTCTTT.

The V call is TRBV18, the J call TRBJ1-4, with 9 bases matching TRBD1. The CDR3 has 15 amino acids. The germline gives CDR1 KGHSH, CDR2 LQKENI. The V gene end was trimmed by 3 bases and the J gene end by 5 bases; junction bases not matched to a gene: 4. CDR3 in amino acids: CASSPGQGGNEKLFF. Written as DNA, the CDR3 is TGTGCCAGCTCACCGGGACAGGGCGGCAATGAAAAACTGTTTTTT.

This clone was seen a handful of times. The chain has TRBV5-6 and TRBJ1-1, with 7 bases that match TRBD1. The ends lost 4 bases at V and 0 bases at J; junction bases unmatched: 6. Germline-derived CDR1 and CDR2 are SGHDT and YYEEEE. This CDR3 has 15 amino acids. CDR3 coding DNA: TGTGCCAGCAGCATTATGGACAGGATGAACACTGAAGCTTTCTTT. Encoded protein: CASSIMDRMNTEAFF.

The chain links TRBV4-2 to TRBJ1-1; D gene uncertain. Trimming shortened V by 0 bases and J by 0 bases, and 8 bases separated the two germline ends. Germline CDR1 reads LGHNA; CDR2 reads YNFKEQ. The length of the CDR3 is 15 residues. The CDR3 nucleotides read TGTGCCAGCAGCCAAGATTTCCCCTTGAACACTGAAGCTTTCTTT. Its translation is CASSQDFPLNTEAFF.

The CDR3 region has the DNA TGTGCCAGTAAGGGGAATCAGCCCCAGCATTTT. This codes for CASKGNQPQHF. The V gene is TRBV19, the J gene TRBJ1-5, with D tentatively TRBD1 (5 bases). The V end lost 7 bases, the J end lost 4 bases, and 5 bases lay between the germline ends. Germline values: CDR1 LNHDA, CDR2 SQIVND (reference sequence). This CDR3 has 11 amino acids.

The V call is TRBV7-3, the J call TRBJ2-3; 8 bases are a match to TRBD2. Germline CDR1 and CDR2: SGHTA and FQGTGA. The J segment lost 2 bases and the V segment lost 5 bases, leaving 12 bases of the junction unmatched. There are 17 residues in the CDR3. In DNA form, the CDR3 reads TGTGCCAGCAGCCCCACTAACGGACTAGCCTACACAGATACGCAGTATTTT. It codes for CASSPTNGLAYTDTQYF. Complete variable domain (other parts from reference TRBV7-3 and TRBJ2-3): GAGVSQTPSNKVTEKGKYVELRCDPISGHTALYWYRQSLGQGPEFLIYFQGTGAADDSGLPNDRFFAVRPEGSVSTLKIQRTERGDSAVYLCASSPTNGLAYTDTQYFGPGTRLTVL.

The V and J genes are TRBV3-1 (or the pseudogene TRBV3-2) and TRBJ1-2, with D maybe TRBD1 (5 bases). This CDR3 comprises 13 residues. Germline lookup yields CDR1 LGHDT and CDR2 YNNKEL (reference sequence). Trimming removed 7 bases at V and 6 bases at J, with 15 bases between. CDR3 sequence: CASTLTGEDGYTF. In nucleotides, the CDR3 is TGTGCCAGCACCCTCACAGGAGAGGATGGCTACACCTTC.

This chain uses TRBV4-1 with TRBJ1-5; the match to TRBD1 covers 10 bases. CDR3 length: 16 residues. Germline V CDR1 and CDR2: MGHRA, YSYEKL. After removal of 4 bases from V and 1 base from J, the junction contained 4 bases not matched to a gene. CDR3 bases: TGCGCCAGCAGCCGAGGACAGGGGGGCAGCAATCAGCCCCAGCATTTT. Protein: CASSRGQGGSNQPQHF.

The rearrangement uses TRBV9 and TRBJ1-2; tentative D call: TRBD1 (6 bases). CDR1 is SGDLS, CDR2 YYNGEE, per germline. The CDR3 has 15 amino acids. V was trimmed by 3 bases and J by 0 bases, leaving 12 bases between them. This CDR3 is CASSAAGVANYGYTF. Here the CDR3 DNA reads TGTGCCAGCAGCGCCGCAGGGGTGGCTAACTATGGCTACACCTTC.

CDR3 nucleotide sequence: TGTGCCAGCAGCCGCCAGGGGACCTCCTACGAGCAGTACTTC. It encodes CASSRQGTSYEQYF. V and J are TRBV5-8 and TRBJ2-7; D is possibly TRBD1 (6 bases). Germline CDR1 is SGHTS and CDR2 is YDEGEE. CDR3 length equals 14 residues. V was shortened by 4 bases and J by 0 bases, with 11 bases between the two germline ends.

J is TRBJ2-1 and V is TRBV5-5; 9 bases fit TRBD1. The germline V gene encodes CDR1 SGHKS and CDR2 YYEKEE (reference sequence). V lost 0 bases and J lost 15; bases outside the gene matches: 7. The CDR3 spans 13 residues. The CDR3 bases are TGTGCCAGCAGCTTGGAGTACAGGGGGCTCCGGTTCTTC. Protein product: CASSLEYRGLRFF.

The gene calls are TRBV5-3 and TRBJ2-7, with 9 bases lining up with TRBD1. Being an ORF, TRBV5-3 has a function that is uncertain. The CDR3 sequence is 19 residues long. Losses at the gene ends were 3 bases for V and 0 bases for J; bases not matched to a gene: 16. The CDR3 reads CARSSSGTGSTASSYEQYF. The CDR3 coding sequence is TGTGCCAGAAGCTCGTCCGGGACAGGGTCCACGGCAAGCTCCTACGAGCAGTACTTC.